The text below deals with one T cell receptor (beta chain). Its antigen is unidentified. Germline lookup yields CDR1 PRHDT and CDR2 FYEKMQ (reference sequence). Unmatched junction bases numbered 6, after V lost 1 base and J lost 7 bases. The CDR3 length is 15 residues. The data originate from a study of OX40 agonist ivuxolimab in advanced cancers. Study-wide background: Past anti-PD-1, anti-PD-L1 or anti-CTLA-4 therapy was accepted, and approximately 37% had received some. Study-level points and caveats: The antigens recognized by the expanded peripheral T cells, that is their antigen specificity, were not determined.

Produced via immunoSEQ multiplex PCR; TCRdb's table is partial and in-frame only. Among about 34,000 clones listed, about nine tenths were seen once. This rearrangement joins TRBV13 to TRBJ2-1; 8 bases align to TRBD1. This sequence was found in an adult with an advanced solid tumor such as melanoma, head and neck, liver or kidney cancer. The source material was CD4+ or CD8+ T cells sorted from blood, sampled in a trial of the OX40 agonist ivuxolimab. The CDR3 region has the DNA TGTGCCAGCAGCTTAGTACAGGGGGTGGATAATGAGCAGTTCTTC. As protein: CASSLVQGVDNEQFF.